This is a list of T cell receptor beta chains from one sample in a study of blood T cells in healthy people across ages. TCRdb fed the 5' RACE reads into MiXCR, producing one record per CDR3 protein. The sample consists of hundreds of thousands of distinct CDR3 sequences, 29% of them appearing once. The sequencing input was blood. All receptors come from a woman aged 80 or older in good health. Both conserved end residues are part of each CDR3. D genes are given only for firm matches. Not all rows give a size; the values are once, few, many and, for expanded clones, a class.

d_call	j_call	clone_size	cdr3_length	v_call	cdr3_aa	cdr3_nt
-	TRBJ1-4	few	15	TRBV7-2	CASSAGEGLGEKLFF	TGTGCCAGCAGCGCAGGGGAGGGGCTCGGTGAAAAACTGTTTTTT
TRBD1	TRBJ1-1	-	14	TRBV20-1	CSARDLRAGGEAFF	TGCAGTGCTAGAGATTTGAGGGCAGGGGGTGAAGCTTTCTTT
-	TRBJ2-3	-	16	TRBV21-1	CASSGGQCGGTDTQYF	TGTGCCAGCAGCGGCGGACAGTGCGGGGGCACAGATACGCAGTATTTT
-	TRBJ2-7	-	15	TRBV5-1	CASSVGPTGPYEQYF	TGCGCCAGCAGCGTGGGACCCACGGGGCCCTACGAGCAGTACTTC
TRBD1	TRBJ1-1	many	15	TRBV3-1	CASSRMTGGSTEAFF	TGTGCCAGCAGCCGCATGACAGGGGGAAGCACTGAAGCTTTCTTT
-	TRBJ2-1	many	16	TRBV7-2	CASSSREGEFYNEQFF	TGTGCCAGCAGTTCCAGGGAGGGGGAATTCTACAATGAGCAGTTCTTC
TRBD1	TRBJ2-7	many	12	TRBV29-1	CSARDSSYEQYF	TGCAGCGCGAGGGACAGCTCCTACGAGCAGTACTTC
-	TRBJ2-7	-	15	TRBV12-3/TRBV12-4	CASSTRQISWNEQYF	TGTGCCAGCAGTACCCGACAGATCAGTTGGAACGAGCAGTACTTC
-	TRBJ2-7	-	11	TRBV5-1	CASPSPYEQYF	TGCGCCAGCCCCAGCCCCTACGAGCAGTACTTC
TRBD1	TRBJ2-7	-	14	TRBV10-3	CALSGDRVENEQYF	TGTGCCCTAAGTGGGGACAGGGTGGAAAATGAGCAGTACTTC
TRBD2	TRBJ2-1	-	15	TRBV5-1	CASSSSGGTHNEQFF	TGCGCCAGCAGCTCAAGCGGGGGAACCCACAATGAGCAGTTCTTC
-	TRBJ2-5	many	14	TRBV2	CASSVQGIQETQYF	TGTGCCAGCAGCGTGCAGGGAATCCAAGAGACCCAGTACTTC
-	TRBJ2-1	-	13	TRBV6-1	CASRIRGGDEQFF	TGTGCCAGCAGAATACGGGGCGGGGATGAGCAGTTCTTC
-	TRBJ1-5	-	14	TRBV6-2/TRBV6-3	CASRHRDSKRAQHF	TGTGCCAGCAGGCACAGGGATAGTAAACGGGCCCAGCATTTT
-	TRBJ2-7	few	14	TRBV7-9	CASSLQLGGQEQYF	TGTGCCAGCAGCTTACAGCTCGGGGGACAGGAGCAGTACTTC
TRBD1	TRBJ1-5	many	15	TRBV5-6	CASRYQGGGNQPQHF	TGTGCCAGCAGATACCAGGGGGGGGGCAATCAGCCCCAGCATTTT
-	TRBJ2-7	few	15	TRBV28	CASSLHAGSSYEQYF	TGTGCCAGCAGTTTACACGCAGGTAGCTCCTACGAGCAGTACTTC
TRBD2	TRBJ2-2	-	17	TRBV6-2/TRBV6-3	CASSYRASGGSTGELFF	TGTGCCAGCAGTTACCGGGCTAGCGGGGGGTCCACCGGGGAGCTGTTTTTT
TRBD2	TRBJ2-7	many	15	TRBV10-3	CAISDGLAGFYEQYF	TGTGCCATCAGTGACGGGCTAGCGGGGTTCTACGAGCAGTACTTC
-	TRBJ1-5	few	15	TRBV6-1	CASSEMASPNQPQHF	TGTGCCAGCAGTGAAATGGCAAGCCCCAATCAGCCCCAGCATTTT
TRBD2	TRBJ2-7	few	15	TRBV6-5	CASSWTSGSSYEQYF	TGTGCCAGCAGTTGGACTAGCGGGAGCTCCTACGAGCAGTACTTC
-	TRBJ1-4	many	13	TRBV27	CASRDPTNEKLFF	TGTGCCAGCAGAGATCCAACTAATGAAAAACTGTTTTTT
-	TRBJ2-1	-	16	TRBV18	CASSPPSGASYNEQFF	TGTGCCAGCTCACCACCGTCGGGGGCCTCCTACAATGAGCAGTTCTTC
-	TRBJ1-2	-	15	TRBV20-1	CSARDVRGADYGYTF	TGCAGTGCTAGAGACGTCCGGGGGGCTGACTATGGCTACACCTTC
TRBD2	TRBJ2-3	-	18	TRBV14	CASSQDWGLAGVSDTQYF	TGTGCCAGCAGCCAAGATTGGGGACTAGCGGGGGTATCAGATACGCAGTATTTT
TRBD2	TRBJ2-1	many	16	TRBV20-1	CSAGRLAGGSYNEQFF	TGCAGTGCGGGGAGACTAGCGGGGGGTTCCTACAATGAGCAGTTCTTC
TRBD2	TRBJ2-5	few	16	TRBV5-5	CASSLGIAGGGETQYF	TGTGCCAGCAGCTTGGGGATAGCGGGGGGAGGTGAGACCCAGTACTTC
-	TRBJ2-1	many	15	TRBV11-2	CASSYRGRSMSKQFF	TGTGCCAGCAGTTACCGAGGCAGATCAATGAGTAAGCAGTTCTTC
TRBD2	TRBJ2-3	many	13	TRBV20-1	CRVLAGDVDTQYF	TGCAGAGTACTAGCGGGGGACGTAGATACGCAGTATTTT
TRBD2	TRBJ2-3	many	15	TRBV10-3	CAISIGAGVGDTQYF	TGTGCCATCAGTATCGGAGCGGGGGTCGGAGATACGCAGTATTTT
TRBD2	TRBJ2-4	-	13	TRBV5-6	CASSSLGGGIQYF	TGTGCCAGCAGCTCCCTTGGCGGGGGCATTCAGTACTTC
-	TRBJ2-5	many	13	TRBV5-4	CASSLDNRETQYF	TGTGCCAGCAGCTTGGACAACCGGGAGACCCAGTACTTC
TRBD1	TRBJ1-5	-	15	TRBV7-8	CASSTSRGSNQPQHF	TGTGCCAGCAGCACTTCCAGGGGGAGCAATCAGCCCCAGCATTTT
-	TRBJ1-6	-	13	TRBV6-2/TRBV6-3	CASRQGLWTPLHF	TGTGCCAGCAGACAGGGCCTCTGGACACCCCTCCACTTT
-	TRBJ1-2	-	14	TRBV5-1	CASSSTPPWDGYTF	TGCGCCAGCAGCTCCACCCCTCCATGGGATGGCTACACCTTC
TRBD1	TRBJ1-2	-	14	TRBV20-1	CSAGGRRQGVGYTF	TGCAGTGCCGGAGGTAGAAGACAGGGGGTGGGCTACACCTTC
-	TRBJ2-7	-	15	TRBV6-5	CASRNRLAGYNEQYF	TGTGCCAGCAGGAATCGACTGGCGGGGTACAATGAGCAGTACTTC
TRBD2	TRBJ2-3	many	15	TRBV7-2	CASSLNIAGGPPQYF	TGTGCCAGCAGCTTAAATATCGCGGGGGGGCCTCCGCAGTATTTT
-	TRBJ2-5	many	15	TRBV27	CASSLSFKGRETQYF	TGTGCCAGCAGTTTATCGTTCAAGGGCAGGGAGACCCAGTACTTC
-	TRBJ2-5	many	12	TRBV6-5	CASRRGAGTQYF	TGTGCCAGCAGGCGAGGGGCTGGGACCCAGTACTTC
TRBD2	TRBJ2-3	many	16	TRBV7-2	CASSLRAGGNTDTQYF	TGTGCCAGCAGCTTACGAGCGGGGGGGAACACAGATACGCAGTATTTT
TRBD2	TRBJ2-5	many	15	TRBV28	CASSSVSGGQETQYF	TGTGCCAGCAGTTCGGTTAGCGGGGGCCAAGAGACCCAGTACTTC
-	TRBJ1-2	many	14	TRBV7-2	CASSSVSRQDGYTF	TGTGCCAGCAGCTCAGTTTCCAGGCAGGACGGCTACACCTTC
TRBD2	TRBJ2-5	many	16	TRBV9	CASSARLATGPETQYF	TGTGCCAGCAGCGCGAGACTAGCGACGGGACCTGAGACCCAGTACTTC
TRBD2	TRBJ2-1	-	13	TRBV5-8	CASTPGRDNEQFF	TGTGCCAGCACCCCTGGGAGGGATAATGAGCAGTTCTTC